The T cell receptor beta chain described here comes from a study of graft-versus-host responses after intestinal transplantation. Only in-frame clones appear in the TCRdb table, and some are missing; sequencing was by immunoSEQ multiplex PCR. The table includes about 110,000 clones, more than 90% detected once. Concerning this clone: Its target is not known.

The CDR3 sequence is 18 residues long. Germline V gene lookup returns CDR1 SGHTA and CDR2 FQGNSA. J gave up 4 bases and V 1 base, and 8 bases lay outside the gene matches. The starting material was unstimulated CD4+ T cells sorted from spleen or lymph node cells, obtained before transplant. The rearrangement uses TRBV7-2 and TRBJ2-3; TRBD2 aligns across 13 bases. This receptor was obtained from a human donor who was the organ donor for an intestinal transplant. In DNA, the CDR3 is TGTGCCAGCAGCTTAGGCCAACTAGCGGGAGGGGCCCCAGATACGCAGTATTTT. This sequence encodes CASSLGQLAGGAPDTQYF.